These T cell receptor beta chains were read from a single sample in a study of blood T cell repertoires in COVID-19. Produced via immunoSEQ multiplex PCR; TCRdb's table is partial and in-frame only. The table lists 50,000 or so clones, 80% to 90% of them singletons. Input material: peripheral blood. The receptors shown here come from a man aged 45 to 65 with active COVID-19. The CDR3 runs from the conserved cysteine through the conserved F or W. Each record gives: D gene, V gene, J gene, CDR3 protein. A D gene is named only where the DNA matches it firmly.

>-|TRBV3-1/TRBV3-2|TRBJ1-1
CASSQGGTAEAFF
>-|TRBV4-1|TRBJ2-3
CASSQEGVAVLTDTQYF
>TRBD2|TRBV19|TRBJ2-7
CASSIDVYREGHEQYF
>-|TRBV12-1|TRBJ1-3
CASSYRGSGNTIYF
>TRBD2|TRBV18|TRBJ2-2
CASSPTTGTSGTGELFF
>TRBD2|TRBV10-1|TRBJ2-1
CASSLLAGNNEQFF
>-|TRBV5-6|TRBJ2-7
CASSLGGLSYEQYF
>TRBD1|TRBV15|TRBJ2-3
CATSRDPDRGADTQYF
>TRBD2|TRBV30|TRBJ2-5
CAWSLGGYQETQYF
>-|TRBV2|TRBJ1-2
CASSPDRPIYGYTF
>TRBD1|TRBV30|TRBJ2-5
CAWDRGSQETQYF
>TRBD2|TRBV13|TRBJ2-5
CASSLRLAGETQYF
>-|TRBV12-3/TRBV12-4|TRBJ2-1
CASSFGTFNEQFF
>-|TRBV30|TRBJ2-7
CAWSLSSRLYEQYF
>TRBD2|TRBV4-1|TRBJ2-6
CASSHAGRSGANVLTF
>-|TRBV12-3/TRBV12-4|TRBJ1-5
CASTAGRYQPQHF